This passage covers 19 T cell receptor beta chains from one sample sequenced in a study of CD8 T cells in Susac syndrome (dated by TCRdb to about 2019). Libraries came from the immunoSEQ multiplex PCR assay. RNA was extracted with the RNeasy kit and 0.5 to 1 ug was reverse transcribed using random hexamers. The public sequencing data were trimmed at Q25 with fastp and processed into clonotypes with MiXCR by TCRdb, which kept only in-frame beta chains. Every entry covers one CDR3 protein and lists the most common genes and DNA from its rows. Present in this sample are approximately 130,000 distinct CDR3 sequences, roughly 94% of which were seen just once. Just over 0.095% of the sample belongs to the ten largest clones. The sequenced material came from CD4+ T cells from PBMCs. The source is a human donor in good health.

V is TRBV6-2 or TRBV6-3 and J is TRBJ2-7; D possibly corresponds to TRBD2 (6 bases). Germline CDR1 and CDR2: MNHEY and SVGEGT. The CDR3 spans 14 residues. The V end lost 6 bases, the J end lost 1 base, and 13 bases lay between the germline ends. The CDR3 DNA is TGTGCCAGCAGGACAGCGGGCTGGTCCTACGAGCAGTACTTC. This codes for CASRTAGWSYEQYF.

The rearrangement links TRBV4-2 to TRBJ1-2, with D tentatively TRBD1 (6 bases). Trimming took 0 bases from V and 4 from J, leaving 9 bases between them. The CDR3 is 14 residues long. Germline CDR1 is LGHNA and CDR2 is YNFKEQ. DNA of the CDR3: TGTGCCAGCAGCCAAGAAGTGGGGGCCTATGGCTACACCTTC. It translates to CASSQEVGAYGYTF.

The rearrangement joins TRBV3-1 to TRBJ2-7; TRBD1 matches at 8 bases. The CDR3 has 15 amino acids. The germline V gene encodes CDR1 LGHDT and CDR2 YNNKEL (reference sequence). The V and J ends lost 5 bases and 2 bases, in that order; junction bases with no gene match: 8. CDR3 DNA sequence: TGTGCCAGCAGCAAAGCCGGGACAGGTGCCTACGAGCAGTACTTC. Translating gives CASSKAGTGAYEQYF.

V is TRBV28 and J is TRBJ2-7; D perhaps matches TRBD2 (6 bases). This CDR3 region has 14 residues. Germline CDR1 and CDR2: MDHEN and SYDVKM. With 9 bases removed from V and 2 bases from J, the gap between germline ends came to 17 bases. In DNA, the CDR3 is TGTGCCAGTGGCAGGGACTTACCCCCCTACGAGCAGTACTTC. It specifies CASGRDLPPYEQYF.

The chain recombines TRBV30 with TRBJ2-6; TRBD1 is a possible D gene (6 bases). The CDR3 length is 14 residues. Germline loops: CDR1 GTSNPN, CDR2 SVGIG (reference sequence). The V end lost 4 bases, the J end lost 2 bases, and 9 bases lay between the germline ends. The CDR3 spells CAWTDSPGANVLTF. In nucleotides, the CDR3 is TGTGCCTGGACGGACAGCCCTGGGGCCAACGTCCTGACTTTC.

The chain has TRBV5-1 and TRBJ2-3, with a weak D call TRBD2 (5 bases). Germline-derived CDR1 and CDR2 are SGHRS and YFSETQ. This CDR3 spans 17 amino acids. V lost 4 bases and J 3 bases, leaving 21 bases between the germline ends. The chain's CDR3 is CASSPPRAAGPTDTQYF. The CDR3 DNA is TGCGCCAGCAGCCCGCCGAGAGCGGCCGGGCCTACAGATACGCAGTATTTT.

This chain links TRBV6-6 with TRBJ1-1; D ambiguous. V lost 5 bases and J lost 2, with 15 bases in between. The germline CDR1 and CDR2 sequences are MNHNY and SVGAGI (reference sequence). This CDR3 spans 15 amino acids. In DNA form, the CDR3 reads TGTGCCAGCAGTGCGATAACGACGGGTAACACTGAAGCTTTCTTT. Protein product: CASSAITTGNTEAFF.

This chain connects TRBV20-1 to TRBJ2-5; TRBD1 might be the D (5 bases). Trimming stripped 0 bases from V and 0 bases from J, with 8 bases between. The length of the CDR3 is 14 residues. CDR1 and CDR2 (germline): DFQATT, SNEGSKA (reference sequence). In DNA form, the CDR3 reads TGCAGTGCTAGAGAGGGGCAATACCAAGAGACCCAGTACTTC. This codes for CSAREGQYQETQYF.

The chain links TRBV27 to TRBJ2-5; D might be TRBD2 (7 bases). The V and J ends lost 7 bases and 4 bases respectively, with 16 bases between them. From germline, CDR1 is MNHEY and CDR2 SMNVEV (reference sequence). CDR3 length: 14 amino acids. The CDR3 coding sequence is TGTGCCAGCATTAGCAAGGGGGGGACAGAGACCCAGTACTTC. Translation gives CASISKGGTETQYF.

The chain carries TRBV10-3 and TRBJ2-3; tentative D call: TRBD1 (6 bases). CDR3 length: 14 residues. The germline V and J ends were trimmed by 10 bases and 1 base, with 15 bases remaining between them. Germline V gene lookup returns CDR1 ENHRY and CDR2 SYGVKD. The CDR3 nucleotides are TGTGCCACCCTGCACAGGGCCCGCACAGATACGCAGTATTTT. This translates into CATLHRARTDTQYF.

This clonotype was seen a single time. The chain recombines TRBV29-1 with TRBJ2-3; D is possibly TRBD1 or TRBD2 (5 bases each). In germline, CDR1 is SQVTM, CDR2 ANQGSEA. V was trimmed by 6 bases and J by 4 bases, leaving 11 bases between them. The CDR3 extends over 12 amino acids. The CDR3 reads CSVRVGADTQYF. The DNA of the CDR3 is TGCAGCGTGCGCGTGGGGGCAGATACGCAGTATTTT.

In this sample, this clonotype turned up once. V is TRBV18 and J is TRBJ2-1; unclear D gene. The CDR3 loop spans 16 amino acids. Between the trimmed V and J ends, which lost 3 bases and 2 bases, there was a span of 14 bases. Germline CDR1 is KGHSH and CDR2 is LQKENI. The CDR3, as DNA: TGTGCCAGCTCACCCCCAGGAACGGCTCCCTACAATGAGCAGTTCTTC. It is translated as CASSPPGTAPYNEQFF.

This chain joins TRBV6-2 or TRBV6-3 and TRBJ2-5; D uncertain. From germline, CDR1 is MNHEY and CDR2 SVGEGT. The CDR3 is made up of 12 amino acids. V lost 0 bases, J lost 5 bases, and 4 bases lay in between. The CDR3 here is CASSYSQETQYF. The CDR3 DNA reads TGTGCCAGCAGTTACTCGCAGGAGACCCAGTACTTC.

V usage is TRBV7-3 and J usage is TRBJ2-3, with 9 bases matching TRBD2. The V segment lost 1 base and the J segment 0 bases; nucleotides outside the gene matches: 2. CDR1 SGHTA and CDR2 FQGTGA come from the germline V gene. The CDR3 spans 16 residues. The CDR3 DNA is TGTGCCAGCAGCTTAATGGCGGGAGGGAGCACAGATACGCAGTATTTT. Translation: CASSLMAGGSTDTQYF.

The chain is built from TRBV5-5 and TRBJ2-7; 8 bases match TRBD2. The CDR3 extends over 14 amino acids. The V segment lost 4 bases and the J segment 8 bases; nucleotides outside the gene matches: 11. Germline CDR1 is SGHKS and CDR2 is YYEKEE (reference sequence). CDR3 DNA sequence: TGTGCCAGCAGCCCGACTAGCGACCTACTACAGCAGTACTTC. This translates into CASSPTSDLLQQYF.

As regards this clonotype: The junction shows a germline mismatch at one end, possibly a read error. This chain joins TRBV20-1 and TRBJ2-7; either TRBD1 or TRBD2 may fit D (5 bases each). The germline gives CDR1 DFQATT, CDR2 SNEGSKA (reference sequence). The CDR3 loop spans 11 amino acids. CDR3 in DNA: TGCAGTGCTGGGACCAGCTACGAACAGTACTTC. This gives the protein CSAGTSYEQYF.

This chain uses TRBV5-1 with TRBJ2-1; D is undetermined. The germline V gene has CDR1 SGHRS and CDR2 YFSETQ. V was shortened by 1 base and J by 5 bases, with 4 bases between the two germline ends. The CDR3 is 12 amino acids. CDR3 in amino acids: CASSLTDNEQFF. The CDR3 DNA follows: TGCGCCAGCAGCTTGACGGACAATGAGCAGTTCTTC.

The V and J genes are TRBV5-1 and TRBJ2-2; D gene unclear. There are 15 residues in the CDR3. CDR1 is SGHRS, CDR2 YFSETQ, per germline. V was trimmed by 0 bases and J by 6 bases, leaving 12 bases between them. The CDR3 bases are TGCGCCAGCAGCTTGGACGGGTTCGATTCCGGGGAGCTGTTTTTT. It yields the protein CASSLDGFDSGELFF.

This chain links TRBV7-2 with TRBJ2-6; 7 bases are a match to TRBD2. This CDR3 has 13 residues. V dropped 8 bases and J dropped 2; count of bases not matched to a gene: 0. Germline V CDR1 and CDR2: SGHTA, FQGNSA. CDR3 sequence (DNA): TGTGCCAGCGGGGGGGCTGGGGCCAACGTCCTGACTTTC. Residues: CASGGAGANVLTF.